A selection of T cell receptor beta chains follows, all from one sample in a study of shared clonotypes between healthy human individuals. This table comes from immunoSEQ multiplex PCR, and its TCRdb copy is limited to in-frame clones, with some not included. The top ten hold about 0.064% of the sample, which has approximately 530,000 clones, almost 97% seen once. The sequencing input was naive CD4+ T cells sorted from blood. These receptors all stem from a woman younger than 45 in good health. CDR3s include the opening cysteine and the closing phenylalanine or tryptophan. A D gene is named only where the DNA matches it firmly. Size tells how often a clone was seen (once, few, many) or the class of an expanded clone, and some rows leave it out.

NA	TRBV7-2	NA	TRBJ1-1	CASSLVFLRRNTEAFF	TGTGCCAGCAGCTTAGTATTTCTAAGGAGGAACACTGAAGCTTTCTTT
TRBD1	TRBV15	NA	TRBJ2-7	CATSRDVSGGSYEQYF	TGTGCCACCAGCAGAGATGTGTCAGGGGGATCCTACGAGCAGTACTTC
TRBD1	TRBV29-1	few	TRBJ1-1	CSVAPTGGRTEAFF	TGCAGCGTCGCCCCCACAGGGGGACGGACTGAAGCTTTCTTT
TRBD1	TRBV27	NA	TRBJ2-7	CASTNRGWREQYF	TGTGCCAGCACGAACAGGGGATGGAGGGAGCAGTACTTC
NA	TRBV19	once	TRBJ2-7	CASRGNGRGSYEQYF	TGTGCCAGCCGGGGAAACGGGAGAGGGTCCTACGAGCAGTACTTC
NA	TRBV2	NA	TRBJ1-1	CASSEENTEAFF	TGTGCCAGCAGCGAAGAAAACACTGAAGCTTTCTTT
TRBD2	TRBV7-9	NA	TRBJ2-7	CASSHGGGRALEQYF	TGTGCCAGCAGCCACGGGGGCGGGAGGGCCCTCGAGCAGTACTTC
NA	TRBV18	NA	TRBJ1-2	CASSPTGDYGYTF	TGTGCCAGCTCACCCACGGGCGACTATGGCTACACCTTC
NA	TRBV6-1	NA	TRBJ2-7	CASSGRFAGQAYEQYF	TGTGCCAGCAGTGGCAGGTTCGCGGGACAAGCCTACGAGCAGTACTTC
NA	TRBV7-8	NA	TRBJ1-5	CASSLEGHSNQPQHF	TGTGCCAGCAGCTTAGAGGGGCACTCCAATCAGCCCCAGCATTTT
NA	TRBV7-1	NA	TRBJ1-2	CASSLVQEYGYTF	TGTGCCAGCAGCTTAGTACAAGAATATGGCTACACCTTC
TRBD1	TRBV2	NA	TRBJ1-5	CASSRDRVLSNQPQHF	TGTGCCAGCAGCAGAGACAGGGTCCTTAGCAATCAGCCCCAGCATTTT
NA	TRBV18	NA	TRBJ1-2	CASSPSTGYKLYGYTF	TGTGCCAGCTCACCAAGCACAGGGTATAAGCTCTATGGCTACACCTTC
TRBD2	TRBV19	NA	TRBJ2-5	CASSSGTSGDLQETQYF	TGTGCCAGTAGTAGCGGGACTAGCGGGGACCTCCAAGAGACCCAGTACTTC
NA	TRBV7-6	NA	TRBJ2-1	CASSWWTNPGNEQFF	TGTGCCAGCAGCTGGTGGACGAACCCGGGCAATGAGCAGTTCTTC
TRBD2	TRBV4-1	NA	TRBJ2-2	CASSPPRGGRANTGELFF	TGCGCCAGCAGCCCCCCACGTGGAGGGAGGGCGAACACCGGGGAGCTGTTTTTT
NA	TRBV7-9	NA	TRBJ1-2	CASSLVYREVDGYTF	TGTGCCAGCAGCTTAGTGTACAGGGAGGTGGATGGCTACACCTTC
TRBD1	TRBV27	NA	TRBJ1-5	CASSSGQSGSNQPQHF	TGTGCCAGCAGTTCGGGACAGTCGGGAAGCAATCAGCCCCAGCATTTT
NA	TRBV4-2	NA	TRBJ2-7	CASSQDYGLTYEQYF	TGTGCCAGCAGCCAAGATTACGGACTGACCTACGAGCAGTACTTC
NA	TRBV28	NA	TRBJ1-2	CASSLLFWPGVVRDYGYTF	TGTGCCAGCAGTTTACTTTTTTGGCCGGGGGTGGTGAGGGACTATGGCTACACCTTC
NA	TRBV6-5	NA	TRBJ1-3	CASCADRYSGNTIYF	TGTGCCAGCTGTGCCGACAGATACTCTGGAAACACCATATATTTT
NA	TRBV27	NA	TRBJ2-1	CASSLAGNEQFF	TGTGCCAGCAGTTTAGCGGGAAATGAGCAGTTCTTC
NA	TRBV21-1	NA	TRBJ1-5	CASSKDFGQGGNQPQHF	TGTGCCAGCAGCAAAGATTTCGGACAGGGAGGCAATCAGCCCCAGCATTTT
NA	TRBV5-1	NA	TRBJ2-5	CASSLEGLALGTQYF	TGCGCCAGCAGCTTGGAGGGGCTAGCACTAGGGACCCAGTACTTC
NA	TRBV6-6	NA	TRBJ1-2	CASSYSGQGGGYTF	TGTGCCAGCAGTTACTCTGGCCAGGGTGGCGGCTACACCTTC
TRBD2	TRBV5-1	NA	TRBJ2-4	CASSSGLALGIQYF	TGCGCCAGCAGCTCGGGACTAGCCCTCGGGATTCAGTACTTC
NA	TRBV5-6	once	TRBJ2-2	CASSSTGLANTGELFF	TGTGCCAGCAGCTCGACCGGACTTGCGAACACCGGGGAGCTGTTTTTT
TRBD2	TRBV5-1	NA	TRBJ2-7	CASSLEVLADSYEQYF	TGCGCCAGCAGCTTGGAAGTTCTAGCGGACTCCTACGAGCAGTACTTC
NA	TRBV28	NA	TRBJ1-5	CAAATPLGPQHF	TGTGCCGCCGCGACTCCCCTCGGGCCCCAGCATTTT
NA	TRBV27	NA	TRBJ2-7	CASSFQATAYEQYF	TGTGCCAGCAGTTTCCAAGCAACCGCCTACGAGCAGTACTTC
TRBD2	TRBV29-1	NA	TRBJ2-5	CSVARLAGKETQYF	TGCAGCGTCGCCAGGCTAGCGGGGAAAGAGACCCAGTACTTC
TRBD2	TRBV30	NA	TRBJ2-2	CAWSVLRTWAGGSRGELFF	TGTGCCTGGAGTGTCTTGAGGACTTGGGCGGGAGGGTCTCGTGGGGAGCTGTTTTTT
TRBD1	TRBV9	NA	TRBJ1-4	CASSGTGTGGEKLFF	TGTGCCAGCAGCGGTACCGGGACAGGGGGTGAAAAACTGTTTTTT
TRBD2	TRBV28	NA	TRBJ2-7	CASSLSAHGGESYEQYF	TGTGCCAGCAGTTTATCCGCACATGGGGGGGAGTCCTACGAGCAGTACTTC
NA	TRBV10-3	NA	TRBJ2-7	CAISGHPYEQYF	TGTGCCATCAGTGGACACCCCTACGAGCAGTACTTC
TRBD2	TRBV5-1	NA	TRBJ2-3	CASSLASAGVIDTQYF	TGCGCCAGCAGCTTGGCCTCGGCGGGAGTGATAGATACGCAGTATTTT
NA	TRBV5-4	NA	TRBJ2-3	CASSYREDTQYF	TGTGCCAGCAGCTATCGGGAGGATACGCAGTATTTT
TRBD1	TRBV19	NA	TRBJ2-3	CASNAGGIDTQYF	TGTGCCAGTAACGCAGGGGGAATAGATACGCAGTATTTT
NA	TRBV6-5	NA	TRBJ1-2	CASGVRGRKGYTF	TGTGCCAGCGGGGTGCGAGGGCGGAAAGGCTACACCTTC
NA	TRBV11-2	NA	TRBJ2-3	CASSLVGFGSTDTQYF	TGTGCCAGCAGCTTAGTAGGTTTCGGGAGCACAGATACGCAGTATTTT
TRBD2	TRBV10-3	NA	TRBJ2-3	CAIRTSGTDTQYF	TGTGCCATCAGGACTAGCGGCACAGATACGCAGTATTTT
TRBD2	TRBV6-6	once	TRBJ2-1	CASRLAGYNEQFF	TGTGCCAGCAGACTAGCGGGATACAATGAGCAGTTCTTC
TRBD1	TRBV6-1	NA	TRBJ2-3	CASSESQTGSFGQGKLNTQYF	TGTGCCAGCAGTGAATCTCAGACGGGGTCTTTCGGACAGGGGAAATTGAATACGCAGTATTTT
TRBD2	TRBV7-6	NA	TRBJ2-7	CASSTASGSHEQYF	TGTGCCAGCAGCACAGCTAGCGGGAGCCACGAGCAGTACTTC
NA	TRBV10-3	NA	TRBJ1-2	CAISQTEDGYTF	TGTGCCATCAGCCAGACAGAGGATGGCTACACCTTC
TRBD1	TRBV10-2	NA	TRBJ2-1	CASRLTGGPYNEQFF	TGCGCCAGCAGACTGACAGGGGGGCCCTACAATGAGCAGTTCTTC
TRBD1	TRBV6-5	NA	TRBJ2-7	CASSRDRGLYEQYF	TGTGCCAGCAGTCGGGACAGGGGGCTTTACGAGCAGTACTTC
TRBD2	TRBV7-2	NA	TRBJ2-5	CASSLGGRSGGGETQYF	TGTGCCAGCAGCTTAGGAGGGCGTTCGGGGGGAGGAGAGACCCAGTACTTC
NA	TRBV7-2	NA	TRBJ2-7	CASSLWSSYEQYF	TGTGCCAGCAGCTTATGGAGCTCCTACGAGCAGTACTTC
TRBD2	TRBV2	NA	TRBJ2-1	CASQKERTSGSRNNEQFF	TGTGCCAGCCAAAAGGAAAGGACTAGCGGGAGTCGTAACAATGAGCAGTTCTTC
NA	TRBV5-1	NA	TRBJ2-1	CASSIGYNEQFF	TGCGCCAGCAGCATAGGATACAATGAGCAGTTCTTC
TRBD1	TRBV2	NA	TRBJ1-2	CATGSDRINYGYTF	TGTGCCACCGGGTCGGACAGGATTAACTATGGCTACACCTTC
TRBD1	TRBV6-1	NA	TRBJ2-7	CASIGTGPLYEQYF	TGTGCCAGCATTGGGACAGGGCCCCTCTACGAGCAGTACTTC
TRBD1	TRBV6-1	NA	TRBJ2-7	CASREGQGGEQYF	TGTGCCAGCAGAGAGGGACAGGGGGGCGAGCAGTACTTC
TRBD2	TRBV7-2	NA	TRBJ2-7	CASSQRTSGNYEQYF	TGTGCCAGCAGCCAAAGGACTAGCGGAAATTACGAGCAGTACTTC
NA	TRBV18	NA	TRBJ2-5	CASSPRDPPETQYF	TGTGCCAGCTCACCGCGGGACCCCCCGGAGACCCAGTACTTC
NA	TRBV28	NA	TRBJ1-5	CASASWGDGQPQHF	TGTGCCAGCGCTTCTTGGGGGGATGGTCAGCCCCAGCATTTT
TRBD2	TRBV9	NA	TRBJ2-1	CASSDRLAGYNEQFF	TGTGCCAGCAGCGACCGACTAGCGGGATACAATGAGCAGTTCTTC
NA	TRBV29-1	NA	TRBJ1-2	CSASGVRDYGYTF	TGCAGCGCATCTGGCGTCCGGGACTATGGCTACACCTTC
NA	TRBV9	NA	TRBJ2-7	CASSVSSGPYEQYF	TGTGCCAGCAGCGTCAGTAGCGGTCCCTACGAGCAGTACTTC